The 4 T cell receptor beta chains presented below share a single source sample, sequenced in a study of cytomegalovirus exposure and HLA in healthy donors. Sequencing was performed with immunoSEQ multiplex PCR; in TCRdb, only in-frame clones are kept and a portion is missing. This table has hundreds of thousands of clones, 87% appearing once. The sequencing input was PBMCs. Receptors originate from a woman aged 18-30 years in good health and CMV-seropositive.

This clone appeared a single time. This chain links TRBV27 with TRBJ2-2; D may be TRBD1 (6 bases). The CDR3 covers 13 residues. From germline, CDR1 is MNHEY and CDR2 SMNVEV (reference sequence). The V and J ends lost 5 bases and 5 bases respectively, with 9 bases between them. CDR3 coding DNA: TGTGCCAGCAGTATACAGGGTACCGGGGAGCTGTTTTTT. The encoded protein is CASSIQGTGELFF.

The chain employs TRBV10-3 and TRBJ1-2, with 7 bases matching TRBD1. V shed 8 bases, J shed 0 bases, and the junction held 6 bases outside the gene matches. Germline loops: CDR1 ENHRY, CDR2 SYGVKD. There are 14 residues in the CDR3. Here the CDR3 DNA reads TGTGCCATCCACAGGGGCCAACCTAACTATGGCTACACCTTC. Its protein is CAIHRGQPNYGYTF.

J is TRBJ1-1 and V is TRBV28; possible D gene TRBD1, 6 bases. CDR3 length: 18 amino acids. CDR1 and CDR2 from the germline V gene are MDHEN and SYDVKM. V dropped 6 bases and J dropped 1 base, with 24 bases sitting between them. CDR3 residues: CASSHLLPGQAKNTEAFF. The CDR3 DNA reads TGTGCCAGCAGCCACCTACTTCCGGGACAAGCGAAGAACACTGAAGCTTTCTTT.

The chain couples TRBV9 to TRBJ1-3; D perhaps matches TRBD1 (5 bases). Trimming took off 1 base at V and 3 bases at J, with 8 bases between the two ends. Per the germline V gene, CDR1 is SGDLS and CDR2 is YYNGEE. The CDR3 has 14 residues. CDR3 DNA: TGTGCCAGCAGCGTATACAGGAATGGAAACACCATATATTTT. Its translation is CASSVYRNGNTIYF.